This TCR beta chain was recorded in a study of blood T cell repertoires in COVID-19. The wider study: COVID-19 samples from acute and convalescent phases originated in the United States, Italy and Spain.

Source study methods: Nucleated cell number was recorded as an estimate derived from reference gene primer amplification. Data came from immunoSEQ multiplex PCR; TCRdb stores just in-frame clones and leaves some out. For V, J and clone size, that table is used; D and trimming come from the DNA. In the table there are about 280,000 clones, roughly 89% of which are singletons. The study assigned cohorts using participant-reported clinical history. V was trimmed by 4 bases and J by 1 base, leaving 13 bases between them. The CDR3 loop spans 15 amino acids. From germline, CDR1 is MNHEY and CDR2 SVGEGT. This receptor was taken from a young woman with acute COVID-19. The sequencing sample was made of PBMCs or T cells enriched from blood (not recorded which). The V and J genes are TRBV6-2 or TRBV6-3 and TRBJ1-1, with D tentatively TRBD1 (6 bases). This CDR3 reads CASSSLLGGNTEAFF. In nucleotides, the CDR3 is TGTGCCAGCAGTTCTCTGTTAGGGGGGAACACTGAAGCTTTCTTT.